These 31 T cell receptor beta chains share one sample of origin, sequenced in a study of technical replicates of blood from a few donors (dated by TCRdb to the late 2010s). Libraries were built with the immunoSEQ multiplex PCR assay. What TCRdb holds here is the immuneACCESS table cut down to in-frame rearrangements. Part of the clones is not present; checked against another copy, under half of the missing clones reflect an unresolved V gene, and the others are unexplained. This sample holds about 79,000 clones; 75% to 95% were observed only once. The ten largest clones capture 0.3% to 0.45% of the sample. The sample was T cells isolated from PBMCs. These receptors were obtained from a human donor in good health. Some clones in this sample may be carry-over from other donors' samples.

The CDR3 sequence: CASSLPSGTGTGELFF. The CDR3 region has the DNA TGTGCCAGCAGTTTGCCTTCCGGGACAGGTACCGGGGAGCTGTTTTTT. V usage is TRBV28 and J usage is TRBJ2-2; TRBD1 agrees at 8 bases. The V and J ends lost 3 bases and 5 bases, in that order; junction bases with no gene match: 8. The CDR3 contains 16 residues. Germline CDR1 is MDHEN and CDR2 is SYDVKM.

In this sample, this clone turned up once. An end of the junction differs from the germline gene, which may be a read error. The chain uses TRBV6-1 and TRBJ2-4; 10 bases are shared with TRBD1. This CDR3 has 11 amino acids. Germline-derived CDR1 and CDR2 are MNHNS and SASEGT. CDR3 nucleotide sequence: TGTGCCAGCAGTGAACCTCCGGGACAGGGGTTC. It translates to CASSEPPGQGF.

The V and J genes are TRBV2 and TRBJ2-2; D not certain. V was cut by 4 bases and J by 0 bases, with 12 bases left in between. The CDR3 is 16 amino acids. The germline V gene encodes CDR1 SNHLY and CDR2 FYNNEI. The CDR3 sequence is CASSGETPANTGELFF. Here the CDR3 DNA reads TGTGCCAGCAGTGGTGAGACTCCAGCGAACACCGGGGAGCTGTTTTTT.

The V call is TRBV6-5, the J call TRBJ2-7; TRBD1 matches at 12 bases. V lost 6 bases and J lost 5; bases outside the gene matches: 8. The germline gives CDR1 MNHEY, CDR2 SVGAGI. The CDR3 is 15 amino acids. CDR3 sequence: CASSLSGTGGNEQYF. The CDR3 coding sequence is TGTGCCAGCAGCCTAAGTGGGACAGGGGGCAACGAGCAGTACTTC.

This sequence joins TRBV29-1 and TRBJ1-3, with D possibly being TRBD1 (5 bases). The CDR3 loop spans 12 amino acids. Germline V gene sequence: CDR1 SQVTM, CDR2 ANQGSEA. V shed 7 bases and J shed 2 bases, with 9 bases lying between them. CDR3 coding DNA: TGCAGCGCGGACACGCCTGGAAACACCATATATTTT. It is translated as CSADTPGNTIYF.

V usage is TRBV27 and J usage is TRBJ2-7, with D perhaps matching TRBD2 (5 bases). CDR3 size: 12 residues. Trimming stripped 1 base from V and 7 bases from J, with 8 bases between. The germline gives CDR1 MNHEY, CDR2 SMNVEV (reference sequence). CDR3 in amino acids: CASSLYRGEQYF. The CDR3 bases are TGTGCCAGCAGTTTATATAGAGGGGAGCAGTACTTC.

The rearrangement joins TRBV6-1 to TRBJ1-1; possibly TRBD1 for D (5 bases). Trimming removed 11 bases at V and 6 bases at J, with 16 bases between. The CDR3 has 12 amino acids. From germline, CDR1 is MNHNS and CDR2 SASEGT. The chain's CDR3 is CALSQGRSEAFF. The CDR3 DNA follows: TGTGCCTTGAGCCAGGGAAGGTCTGAAGCTTTCTTT.

The chain joins TRBV21-1 to TRBJ2-3; the table calls TRBD1, which could not be checked here. TRBV21-1 corresponds to a pseudogene. The CDR3 has 15 amino acids. CDR3 protein: CASSKGGLAADTQYF. CDR3 DNA sequence: TGTGCCAGCAGCAAAGGGGGGCTAGCCGCAGATACGCAGTATTTT.

This sequence joins TRBV7-3 and TRBJ2-1, with TRBD2 identical over 9 bases. CDR1 and CDR2 (germline): SGHTA, FQGTGA. The CDR3 covers 15 residues. Trimming at V came to 4 bases and at J to 7 bases, leaving 8 bases not matched to a gene. Here the CDR3 reads CASSSIAGAGNEQFF. As DNA, the CDR3 is TGTGCCAGCAGCTCCATAGCGGGAGCGGGGAATGAGCAGTTCTTC.

The chain combines TRBV11-1 with TRBJ2-2; 8 bases are a match to TRBD1. Losses at the gene ends were 3 bases for V and 6 bases for J; bases not matched to a gene: 9. Looked up from germline, CDR1 is SGHAT and CDR2 is FQDESV (reference sequence). The CDR3 runs 16 residues. The chain's CDR3 is CASSLSRDRRPGELFF. CDR3 DNA sequence: TGTGCCAGCAGCTTGTCCCGGGACAGGCGGCCCGGGGAGCTGTTTTTT. Based on the CDR3 plus reference TRBV11-1 and TRBJ2-2, the full variable domain is EAEVAQSPRYKITEKSQAVAFWCDPISGHATLYWYRQILGQGPELLVQFQDESVVDDSQLPKDRFSAERLKGVDSTLKIQPAELGDSAMYLCASSLSRDRRPGELFFGEGSRLTVL.

This sequence joins TRBV7-9 and TRBJ2-1, with D possibly being TRBD2 (5 bases). The germline gives CDR1 SEHNR, CDR2 FQNEAQ (reference sequence). The CDR3 contains 13 residues. With 0 bases removed from V and 8 bases from J, the gap between germline ends came to 8 bases. CDR3 residues: CASSLALADEQFF. The CDR3, as DNA: TGTGCCAGCAGCTTAGCGCTAGCCGATGAGCAGTTCTTC.

The chain employs TRBV30 and TRBJ1-2; D not resolved. Trimming pared 0 bases from V and 6 bases from J, leaving 11 bases between. The CDR3 extends over 13 amino acids. Germline lookup yields CDR1 GTSNPN and CDR2 SVGIG (reference sequence). CDR3: CAWSVDDADGYTF. The DNA of the CDR3 is TGTGCCTGGAGTGTCGATGACGCGGATGGCTACACCTTC.

This clone has only one observation. The rearrangement uses TRBV10-1 and TRBJ2-3; D might be TRBD2 (6 bases). The CDR3 consists of 14 residues. The germline V gene has CDR1 WNHNN and CDR2 SYGVQD (reference sequence). The ends were cut back, 2 bases at V and 4 bases at J, with 10 bases in the middle. CDR3 sequence reads: CASSETGEADTQYF. CDR3 nucleotide sequence: TGCGCCAGCAGTGAGACGGGAGAAGCAGATACGCAGTATTTT.

This clone was seen a single time. The chain has TRBV28 and TRBJ2-7; tentatively, D is TRBD2 (6 bases). Per the germline V gene, CDR1 is MDHEN and CDR2 is SYDVKM. Trimming pared 6 bases from V and 1 base from J, leaving 13 bases between. The CDR3 has 14 residues. The CDR3 reads CASRNPGTSYEQYF. The CDR3 region has the DNA TGTGCCAGCAGGAACCCCGGGACTTCCTACGAGCAGTACTTC.

J is TRBJ2-2 and V is TRBV7-8; TRBD2 agrees at 8 bases. This CDR3 comprises 16 residues. V trimming: 5 bases; J trimming: 6 bases; junction bases outside the gene matches: 11. Germline values: CDR1 SGHVS, CDR2 FQNEAQ. Here the CDR3 reads CASSPRGGALPGELFF. Here the CDR3 DNA reads TGTGCCAGCAGCCCCCGGGGGGGGGCGCTTCCCGGGGAGCTGTTTTTT.

The chain has TRBV4-2 and TRBJ2-1; 10 bases line up with TRBD2. The CDR3 spans 18 residues. In germline, CDR1 is LGHNA, CDR2 YNFKEQ. V was clipped by 0 bases and J by 4 bases; unmatched bases: 9. The CDR3 bases are TGTGCCAGCAGCCAAGATCCCCAAAGCGGGAGGGGATACAATGAGCAGTTCTTC. The encoded protein is CASSQDPQSGRGYNEQFF.

This clone was counted once. The chain joins TRBV6-5 to TRBJ2-5, with D possibly being TRBD2 (5 bases). The tail of the sequence fits TRBJ2-7 better, so the J call may be wrong. Looked up from germline, CDR1 is MNHEY and CDR2 is SVGAGI. This CDR3 has 14 amino acids. This CDR3 is CASARSSRLYEQYF. The CDR3 DNA sequence: TGTGCCAGCGCCAGATCTAGCAGGCTTTACGAGCAGTACTTC.

CDR3 nucleotides: TGTGCCAGCACCCCGAAACTGGTCTCCTACAATGAGCAGTTCTTC. It encodes CASTPKLVSYNEQFF. The chain is built from TRBV9 and TRBJ2-1; no clear D gene. Germline CDR1 SGDLS, CDR2 YYNGEE. Trimming stripped 6 bases from V and 0 bases from J, with 13 bases between. The CDR3 contains 15 residues.

V and J are TRBV12-5 and TRBJ2-1, with 9 bases matching TRBD2. The junction had 8 bases not matched to a gene; V was cut back by 0 bases and J by 2 bases. The CDR3 contains 18 residues. The germline V gene encodes CDR1 LGHNT and CDR2 FRNRAP. The CDR3 region is CASGLVLYSGRTYNEQFF. The DNA for the CDR3 is TGTGCTAGTGGTTTGGTACTCTACAGCGGGAGGACCTACAATGAGCAGTTCTTC.

The DNA for the CDR3 is TGTGCCAGCAGCTTAAACGGGGGTTATACGCAGTATTTT. Translating it yields CASSLNGGYTQYF. The V call is TRBV7-2, the J call TRBJ2-3, with a possible D match to TRBD2 (6 bases). Germline CDR1 and CDR2: SGHTA and FQGNSA. The CDR3 is 13 amino acids. The germline V and J ends were trimmed by 2 bases and 7 bases, with 10 bases remaining between them.

The chain recombines TRBV18 with TRBJ1-3; possible D gene TRBD1, 5 bases. Germline loops: CDR1 KGHSH, CDR2 LQKENI. CDR3 length: 14 residues. Trimming stripped 2 bases from V and 7 bases from J, with 12 bases between. The CDR3 sequence: CASSPFQGSNTIYF. The DNA of the CDR3 is TGTGCCAGCTCACCATTTCAGGGATCCAACACCATATATTTT.

V and J are TRBV4-2 and TRBJ2-7; D is possibly TRBD1 (5 bases). V lost 0 bases and J 0 bases, leaving 15 bases between the germline ends. Germline V gene lookup returns CDR1 LGHNA and CDR2 YNFKEQ. This CDR3 region has 17 residues. The CDR3 bases are TGTGCCAGCAGCCAAGAAGATGGGGCGCAGCCCTCCTACGAGCAGTACTTC. Residues: CASSQEDGAQPSYEQYF.

The V and J genes are TRBV18 and TRBJ1-1; no definite D call. In germline, CDR1 is KGHSH, CDR2 LQKENI. Trimming pared 3 bases from V and 5 bases from J, leaving 13 bases between. The CDR3 length is 14 residues. CDR3 in amino acids: CASSPGRDWTEAFF. CDR3 DNA sequence: TGTGCCAGCTCACCTGGGAGAGACTGGACTGAAGCTTTCTTT.

The chain is built from TRBV29-1 and TRBJ1-2, with unresolved D. Trimming removed 6 bases from V and 4 bases from J, with 9 bases in between. The CDR3 covers 11 residues. Germline assignment: CDR1 SQVTM and CDR2 ANQGSEA. The CDR3 protein is CSVFDIYGYTF. CDR3 sequence (DNA): TGCAGCGTCTTCGACATCTATGGCTACACCTTC. Variable domain in full (rest from reference TRBV29-1 and TRBJ1-2): SAVISQKPSRDICQRGTSLTIQCQVDSQVTMMFWYRQQPGQSLTLIATANQGSEATYESGFVIDKFPISRPNLTFSTLTVSNMSPEDSSIYLCSVFDIYGYTFGSGTRLTVV.

The chain uses TRBV27 and TRBJ2-7; 9 nucleotides agree with TRBD2. With 5 bases clipped from V and 2 bases from J, the junction kept 4 bases outside the gene matches. This CDR3 comprises 14 residues. Germline V gives CDR1 MNHEY, CDR2 SMNVEV (reference sequence). This CDR3 is CASSPRLAAYEQYF. Written as DNA, the CDR3 is TGTGCCAGCAGTCCCCGACTAGCGGCCTACGAGCAGTACTTC.

This clone was observed a handful of times. The junction shows a germline mismatch at one end, possibly a read error. V and J are TRBV18 and TRBJ1-2, with D perhaps matching TRBD1 (5 bases). Germline V gene sequence: CDR1 KGHSH, CDR2 LQKENI. This CDR3 region has 13 residues. CDR3 nucleotides: TGTGCCAGCTCATCGTCACCCTTACAGGAAAACGCCTTC. This translates into CASSSSPLQENAF.

The V and J genes are TRBV5-1 and TRBJ1-2; tentative D call: TRBD1 (5 bases). Germline CDR1 SGHRS, CDR2 YFSETQ. The CDR3 has 15 residues. V was trimmed by 4 bases and J by 0 bases, leaving 13 bases between them. Here the CDR3 reads CASSPRQGPNYGYTF. CDR3 DNA: TGCGCCAGCAGCCCGCGGCAGGGCCCTAACTATGGCTACACCTTC. Full variable domain (rest looked up from reference TRBV5-1 and TRBJ1-2): KAGVTQTPRYLIKTRGQQVTLSCSPISGHRSVSWYQQTPGQGLQFLFEYFSETQRNKGNFPGRFSGRQFSNSRSEMNVSTLELGDSALYLCASSPRQGPNYGYTFGSGTRLTVV.

This chain uses TRBV2 with TRBJ1-3; 9 nucleotides align to TRBD1. Per the germline V gene, CDR1 is SNHLY and CDR2 is FYNNEI. The CDR3 totals 16 residues. V dropped 8 bases and J dropped 0; count of bases not matched to a gene: 8. As DNA, the CDR3 is TGTGCCAGCCACCAAGGACAGGGGAACTCTGGAAACACCATATATTTT. Residues: CASHQGQGNSGNTIYF.

Of note for this clone: Relative to the germline gene, one junction end is altered; a read error may explain this. Other nucleotide sequences in the sample specify the same CDR3. The chain is built from TRBV4-3 and TRBJ1-2, with D maybe TRBD1 (6 bases). CDR3 length: 18 residues. CDR1 is LGHNA and CDR2 is YSLEER in the germline V gene. CDR3 amino acids: CASSQDGGPYQANYGYTF. Here the CDR3 DNA reads TGCGCTAGCAGCCAAGATGGGGGCCCCTACCAAGCTAACTATGGCTACACCTTC.

The V gene is TRBV4-1, the J gene TRBJ2-1; TRBD2 matches 14 bases. CDR1 and CDR2 from the germline V gene are MGHRA and YSYEKL. Trimming at V came to 2 bases and at J to 5 bases, leaving 11 bases not matched to a gene. The CDR3 covers 19 residues. CDR3 loop: CASSQKRLAGGFQDNEQFF. In DNA form, the CDR3 reads TGCGCCAGCAGCCAAAAAAGACTAGCGGGAGGGTTTCAGGACAATGAGCAGTTCTTC.

V gene TRBV18 combines with J gene TRBJ2-7; TRBD2 matches at 7 bases. The CDR3 runs to 14 residues. Trimming removed 3 bases from V and 4 bases from J; junction bases left unmatched: 6. CDR1 is KGHSH and CDR2 is LQKENI in the germline V gene. The CDR3 sequence: CASSPGGGVYEQYF. The CDR3 DNA sequence: TGTGCCAGCTCACCTGGGGGAGGGGTTTACGAGCAGTACTTC.